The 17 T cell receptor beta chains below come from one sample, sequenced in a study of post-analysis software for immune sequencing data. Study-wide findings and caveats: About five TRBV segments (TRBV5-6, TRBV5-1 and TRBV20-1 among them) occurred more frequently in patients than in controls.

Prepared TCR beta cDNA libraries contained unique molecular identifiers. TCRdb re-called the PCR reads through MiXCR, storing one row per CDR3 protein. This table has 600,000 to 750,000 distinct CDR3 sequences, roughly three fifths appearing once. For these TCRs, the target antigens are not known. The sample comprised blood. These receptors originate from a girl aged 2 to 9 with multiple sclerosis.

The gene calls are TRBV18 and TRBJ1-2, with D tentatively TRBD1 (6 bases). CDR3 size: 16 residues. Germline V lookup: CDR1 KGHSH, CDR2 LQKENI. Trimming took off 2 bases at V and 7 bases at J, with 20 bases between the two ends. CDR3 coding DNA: TGTGCCAGCTCACCAGAGGGGGGACCGGAGGCTGGTGGCTACACCTTC. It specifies CASSPEGGPEAGGYTF.

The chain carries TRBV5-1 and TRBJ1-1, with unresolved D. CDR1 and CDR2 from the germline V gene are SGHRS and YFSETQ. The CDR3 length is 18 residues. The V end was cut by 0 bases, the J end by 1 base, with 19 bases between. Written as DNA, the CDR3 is TGCGCCAGCAGCTTGGGGCCCAGCCCTCGACGGTCGAACACTGAAGCTTTCTTT. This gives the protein CASSLGPSPRRSNTEAFF.

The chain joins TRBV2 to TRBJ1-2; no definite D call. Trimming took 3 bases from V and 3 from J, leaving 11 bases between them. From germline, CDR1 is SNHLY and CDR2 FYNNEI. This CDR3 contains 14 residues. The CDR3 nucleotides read TGTGCCAGCAGTGATCGTTGGACGCACTATGGCTACACCTTC. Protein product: CASSDRWTHYGYTF.

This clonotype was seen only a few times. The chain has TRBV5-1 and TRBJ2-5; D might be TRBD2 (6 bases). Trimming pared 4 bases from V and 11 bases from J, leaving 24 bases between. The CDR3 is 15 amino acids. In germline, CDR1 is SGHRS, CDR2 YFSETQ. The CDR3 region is CASSTRGRTLSGQYF. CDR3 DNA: TGCGCCAGCAGCACTAGGGGACGGACCCTCAGCGGGCAGTACTTC.

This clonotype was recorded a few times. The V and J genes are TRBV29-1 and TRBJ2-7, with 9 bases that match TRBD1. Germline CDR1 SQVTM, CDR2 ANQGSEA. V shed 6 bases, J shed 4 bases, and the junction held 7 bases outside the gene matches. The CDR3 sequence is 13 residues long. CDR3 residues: CSVLGTGSYEQYF. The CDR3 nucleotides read TGCAGCGTCCTCGGGACAGGGTCGTACGAGCAGTACTTC.

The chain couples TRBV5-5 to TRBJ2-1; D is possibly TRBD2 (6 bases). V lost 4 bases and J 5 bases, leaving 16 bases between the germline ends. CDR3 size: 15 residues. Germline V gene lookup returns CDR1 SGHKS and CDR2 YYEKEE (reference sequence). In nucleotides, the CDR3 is TGTGCCAGCAGCACGACTAGTACCCCTAACAATGAGCAGTTCTTC. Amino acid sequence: CASSTTSTPNNEQFF.

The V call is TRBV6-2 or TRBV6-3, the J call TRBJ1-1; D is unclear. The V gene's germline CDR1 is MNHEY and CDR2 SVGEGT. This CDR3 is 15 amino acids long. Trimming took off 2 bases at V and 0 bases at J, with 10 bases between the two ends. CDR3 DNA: TGTGCCAGCAGTTACGGGTATCTTGTGAACACTGAAGCTTTCTTT. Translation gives CASSYGYLVNTEAFF.

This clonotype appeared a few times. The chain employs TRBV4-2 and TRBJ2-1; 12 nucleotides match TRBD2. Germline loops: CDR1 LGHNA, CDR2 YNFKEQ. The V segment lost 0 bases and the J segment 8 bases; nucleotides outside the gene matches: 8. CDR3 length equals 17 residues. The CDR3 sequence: CASSQDLELAGGDEQFF. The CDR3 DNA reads TGTGCCAGCAGCCAAGATTTAGAACTAGCGGGGGGTGATGAGCAGTTCTTC.

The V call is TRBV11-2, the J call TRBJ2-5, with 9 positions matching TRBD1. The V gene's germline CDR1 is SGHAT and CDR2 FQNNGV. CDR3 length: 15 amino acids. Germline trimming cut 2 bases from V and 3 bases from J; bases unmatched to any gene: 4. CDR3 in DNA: TGTGCCAGCAGCTTACAGACAGGGGGAGAAGAGACCCAGTACTTC. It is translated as CASSLQTGGEETQYF.

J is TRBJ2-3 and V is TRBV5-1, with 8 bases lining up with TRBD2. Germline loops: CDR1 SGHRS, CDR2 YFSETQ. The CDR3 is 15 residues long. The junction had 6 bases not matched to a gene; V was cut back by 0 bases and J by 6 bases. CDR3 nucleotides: TGCGCCAGCAGCTTGGAGGCGGGAGGAAAGGATACGCAGTATTTT. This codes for CASSLEAGGKDTQYF.

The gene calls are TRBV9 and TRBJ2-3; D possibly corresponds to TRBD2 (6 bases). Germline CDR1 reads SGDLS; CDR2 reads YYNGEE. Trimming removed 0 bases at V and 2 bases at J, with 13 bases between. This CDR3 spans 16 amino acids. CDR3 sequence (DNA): TGTGCCAGCAGCGTAGTAGGAGGGACCATCACAGATACGCAGTATTTT. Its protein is CASSVVGGTITDTQYF.

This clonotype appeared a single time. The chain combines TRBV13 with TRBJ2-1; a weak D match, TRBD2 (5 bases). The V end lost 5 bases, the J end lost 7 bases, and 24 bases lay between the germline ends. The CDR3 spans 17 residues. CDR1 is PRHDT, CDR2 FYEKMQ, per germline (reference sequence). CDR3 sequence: CASSPRGWGLAENEQFF. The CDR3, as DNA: TGTGCCAGCAGCCCCCGCGGGTGGGGATTAGCAGAAAATGAGCAGTTCTTC. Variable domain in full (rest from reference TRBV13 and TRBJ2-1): AAGVIQSPRHLIKEKRETATLKCYPIPRHDTVYWYQQGPGQDPQFLISFYEKMQSDKGSIPDRFSAQQFSDYHSELNMSSLELGDSALYFCASSPRGWGLAENEQFFGPGTRLTVL.

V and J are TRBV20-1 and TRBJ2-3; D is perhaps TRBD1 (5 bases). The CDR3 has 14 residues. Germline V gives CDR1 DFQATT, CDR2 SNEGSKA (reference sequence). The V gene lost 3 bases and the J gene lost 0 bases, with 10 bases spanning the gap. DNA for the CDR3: TGCAGTGCTAGTCCCAGGGATAGCACAGATACGCAGTATTTT. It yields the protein CSASPRDSTDTQYF.

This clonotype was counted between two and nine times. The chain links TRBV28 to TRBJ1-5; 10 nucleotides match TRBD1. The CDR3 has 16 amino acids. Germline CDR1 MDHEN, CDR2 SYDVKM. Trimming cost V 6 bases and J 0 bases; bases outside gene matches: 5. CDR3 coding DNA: TGTGCCAGCAGCCGCCGGGACAGGGGTAGCAATCAGCCCCAGCATTTT. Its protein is CASSRRDRGSNQPQHF.

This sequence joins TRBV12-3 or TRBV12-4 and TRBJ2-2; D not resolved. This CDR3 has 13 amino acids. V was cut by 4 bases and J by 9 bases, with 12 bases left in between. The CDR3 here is CASSYQLVRELFF. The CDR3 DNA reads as TGTGCCAGCAGTTATCAGTTAGTTAGGGAGCTGTTTTTT.

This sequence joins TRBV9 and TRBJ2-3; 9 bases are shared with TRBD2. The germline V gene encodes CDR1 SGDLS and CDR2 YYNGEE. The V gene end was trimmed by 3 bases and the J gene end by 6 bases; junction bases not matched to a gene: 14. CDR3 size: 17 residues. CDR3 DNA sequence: TGTGCCAGCAGCGCCGGGACTAGCCCATGGTCGGGGGATACGCAGTATTTT. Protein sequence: CASSAGTSPWSGDTQYF.

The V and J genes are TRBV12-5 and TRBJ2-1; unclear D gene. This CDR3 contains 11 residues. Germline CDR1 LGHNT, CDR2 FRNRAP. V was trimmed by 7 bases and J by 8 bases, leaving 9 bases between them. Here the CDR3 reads CASAPQDEQFF. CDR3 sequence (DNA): TGTGCTAGTGCCCCCCAAGATGAGCAGTTCTTC. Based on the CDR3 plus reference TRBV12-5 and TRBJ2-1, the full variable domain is DARVTQTPRHKVTEMGQEVTMRCQPILGHNTVFWYRQTMMQGLELLAYFRNRAPLDDSGMPKDRFSAEMPDATLATLKIQPSEPRDSAVYFCASAPQDEQFFGPGTRLTVL.